This T cell receptor beta chain was identified during a study of blood T cell repertoires in COVID-19. Here immunoSEQ multiplex PCR was the method, and the copy in TCRdb shows in-frame clones only, minus some. The data contain 270,000 or so clones, 88% of them singletons. Trimming removed 7 bases from V and 3 bases from J, with 12 bases in between. The CDR3 has 13 residues. CDR1 is ENHRY, CDR2 SYGVKD, per germline. Input material: PBMCs or T cells enriched from blood (not recorded which). This receptor was obtained from a woman aged 40 to 50 with acute COVID-19. The chain links TRBV10-3 to TRBJ2-5; D is possibly TRBD2 (7 bases). The CDR3 loop is CAINRGAEETQYF. As DNA, the CDR3 is TGTGCCATCAATCGGGGGGCGGAAGAGACCCAGTACTTC.